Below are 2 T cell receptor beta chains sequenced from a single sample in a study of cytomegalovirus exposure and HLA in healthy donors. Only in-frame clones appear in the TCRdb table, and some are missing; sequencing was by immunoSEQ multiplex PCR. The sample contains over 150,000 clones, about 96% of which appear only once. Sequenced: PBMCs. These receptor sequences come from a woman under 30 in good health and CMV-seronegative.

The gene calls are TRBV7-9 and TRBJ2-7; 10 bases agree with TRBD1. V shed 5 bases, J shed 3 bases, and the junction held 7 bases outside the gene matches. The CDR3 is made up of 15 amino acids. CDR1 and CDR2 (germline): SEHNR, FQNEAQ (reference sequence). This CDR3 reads CASSPRQGAIYEQYF. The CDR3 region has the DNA TGTGCCAGCAGCCCTCGACAGGGGGCTATCTACGAGCAGTACTTC.

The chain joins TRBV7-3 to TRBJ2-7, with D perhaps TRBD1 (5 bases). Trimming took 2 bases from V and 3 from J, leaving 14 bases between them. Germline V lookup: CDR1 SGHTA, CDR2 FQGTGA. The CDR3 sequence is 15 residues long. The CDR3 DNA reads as TGTGCCAGCAGCTTACAGGGTGGACCCGACTACGAGCAGTACTTC. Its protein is CASSLQGGPDYEQYF.